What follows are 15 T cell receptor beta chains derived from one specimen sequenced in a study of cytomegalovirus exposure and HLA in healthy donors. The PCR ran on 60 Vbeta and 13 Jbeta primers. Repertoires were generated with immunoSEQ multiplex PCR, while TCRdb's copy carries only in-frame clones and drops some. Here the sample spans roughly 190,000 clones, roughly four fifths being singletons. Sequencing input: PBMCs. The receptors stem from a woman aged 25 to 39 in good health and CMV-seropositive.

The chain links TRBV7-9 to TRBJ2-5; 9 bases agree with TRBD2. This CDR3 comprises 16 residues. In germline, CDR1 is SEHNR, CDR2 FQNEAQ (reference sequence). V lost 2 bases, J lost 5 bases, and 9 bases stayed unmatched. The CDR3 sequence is CASSLTSGPYRETQYF. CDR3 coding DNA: TGTGCCAGCAGCTTAACTAGCGGGCCCTACCGGGAGACCCAGTACTTC.

Written as DNA, the CDR3 is TGTGCCAGCAGCGGCAGGCGGCGGGGGGGCCAGACAGATACGCAGTATTTT. It translates to CASSGRRRGGQTDTQYF. This rearrangement joins TRBV9 to TRBJ2-3, with 9 bases fitting TRBD2. Germline CDR1 reads SGDLS; CDR2 reads YYNGEE. V lost 3 bases to trimming and J lost 3 bases; unmatched junction nucleotides: 11. The CDR3 is 17 amino acids. Using reference TRBV9 and TRBJ2-3 for the parts outside the CDR3, the full variable domain is DSGVTQTPKHLITATGQRVTLRCSPRSGDLSVYWYQQSLDQGLQFLIQYYNGEERAKGNILERFSAQQFPDLHSELNLSSLELGDSALYFCASSGRRRGGQTDTQYFGPGTRLTVL.

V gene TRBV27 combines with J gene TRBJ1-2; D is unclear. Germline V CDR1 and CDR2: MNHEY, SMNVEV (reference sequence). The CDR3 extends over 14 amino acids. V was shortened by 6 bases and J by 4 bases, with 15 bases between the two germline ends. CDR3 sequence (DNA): TGTGCCAGCAGCCGCGGAAAGGATACCTATGGCTACACCTTC. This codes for CASSRGKDTYGYTF.

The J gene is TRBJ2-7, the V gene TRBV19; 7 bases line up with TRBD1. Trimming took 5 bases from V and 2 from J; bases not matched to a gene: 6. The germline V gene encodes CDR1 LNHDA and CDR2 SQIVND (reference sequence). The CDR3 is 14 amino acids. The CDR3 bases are TGTGCCAGTAGTCCCCGACAGGGACCCTACGAGCAGTACTTC. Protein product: CASSPRQGPYEQYF.

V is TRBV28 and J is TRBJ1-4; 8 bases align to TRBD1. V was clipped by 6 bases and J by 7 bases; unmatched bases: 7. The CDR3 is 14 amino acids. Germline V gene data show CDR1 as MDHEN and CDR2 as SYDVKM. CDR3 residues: CASSPTGAAEKLFF. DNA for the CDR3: TGTGCCAGCAGCCCGACAGGGGCGGCTGAAAAACTGTTTTTT.

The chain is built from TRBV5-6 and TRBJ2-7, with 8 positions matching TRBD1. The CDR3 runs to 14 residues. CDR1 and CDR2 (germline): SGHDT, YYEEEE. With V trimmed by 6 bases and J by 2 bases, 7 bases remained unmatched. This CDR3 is CASIGTGGPYEQYF. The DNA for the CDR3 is TGTGCCAGCATCGGGACAGGTGGGCCCTACGAGCAGTACTTC.

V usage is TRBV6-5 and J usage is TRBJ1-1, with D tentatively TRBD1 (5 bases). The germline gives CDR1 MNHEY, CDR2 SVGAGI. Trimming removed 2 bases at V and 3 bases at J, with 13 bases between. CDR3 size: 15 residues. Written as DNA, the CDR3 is TGTGCCAGCAGTTACACCCTGGACATGTACACTGAAGCTTTCTTT. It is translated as CASSYTLDMYTEAFF.

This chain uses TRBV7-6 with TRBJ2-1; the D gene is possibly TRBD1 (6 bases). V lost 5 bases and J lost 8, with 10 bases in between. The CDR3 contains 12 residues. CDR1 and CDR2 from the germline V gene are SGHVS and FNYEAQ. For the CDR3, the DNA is TGTGCCAGCAGCAACAGGGTTGATGAGCAGTTCTTC. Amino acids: CASSNRVDEQFF. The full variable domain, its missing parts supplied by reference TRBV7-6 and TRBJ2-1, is GAGVSQSPRYKVTKRGQDVALRCDPISGHVSLYWYRQALGQGPEFLTYFNYEAQQDKSGLPNDRFSAERPEGSISTLTIQRTEQRDSAMYRCASSNRVDEQFFGPGTRLTVL.

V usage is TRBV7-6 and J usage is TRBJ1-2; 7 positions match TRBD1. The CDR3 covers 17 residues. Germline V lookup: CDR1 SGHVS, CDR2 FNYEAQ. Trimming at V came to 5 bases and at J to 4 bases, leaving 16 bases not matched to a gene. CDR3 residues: CASSPWDRKQKLYGYTF. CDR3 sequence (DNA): TGTGCCAGCAGCCCATGGGACAGAAAGCAAAAACTCTATGGCTACACCTTC.

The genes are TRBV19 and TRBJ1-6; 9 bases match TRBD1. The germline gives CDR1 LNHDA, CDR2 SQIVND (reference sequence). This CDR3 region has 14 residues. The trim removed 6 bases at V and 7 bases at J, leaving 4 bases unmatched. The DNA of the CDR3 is TGTGCCAGTAGAGGGACAGGGAAGAATTCACCCCTCCACTTT. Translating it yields CASRGTGKNSPLHF.

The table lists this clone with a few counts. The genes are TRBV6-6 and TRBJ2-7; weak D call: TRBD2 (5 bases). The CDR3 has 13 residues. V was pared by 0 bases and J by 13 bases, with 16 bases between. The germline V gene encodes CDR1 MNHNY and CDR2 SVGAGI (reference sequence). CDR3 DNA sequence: TGTGCCAGCAGTTACTCGACACTCCCGGGGAGCTACTTC. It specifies CASSYSTLPGSYF.

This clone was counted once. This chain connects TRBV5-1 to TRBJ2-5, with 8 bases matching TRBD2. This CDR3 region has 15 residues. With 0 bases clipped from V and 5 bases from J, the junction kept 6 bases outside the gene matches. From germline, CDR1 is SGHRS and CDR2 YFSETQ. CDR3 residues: CASSLDSGRTETQYF. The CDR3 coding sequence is TGCGCCAGCAGCTTGGACAGCGGGAGAACGGAGACCCAGTACTTC.

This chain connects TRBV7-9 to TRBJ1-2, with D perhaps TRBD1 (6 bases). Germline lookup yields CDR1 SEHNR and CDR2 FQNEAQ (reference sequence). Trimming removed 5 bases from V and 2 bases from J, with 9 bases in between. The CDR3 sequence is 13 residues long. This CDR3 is CASSRGQNYGYTF. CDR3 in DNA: TGTGCCAGCAGCCGAGGACAGAACTATGGCTACACCTTC.

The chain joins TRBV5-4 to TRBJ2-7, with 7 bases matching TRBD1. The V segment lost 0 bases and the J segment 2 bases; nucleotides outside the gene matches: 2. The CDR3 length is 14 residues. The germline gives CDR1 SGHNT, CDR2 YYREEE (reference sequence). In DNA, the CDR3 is TGTGCCAGCAGCTTGGACAGGGGAACCTACGAGCAGTACTTC. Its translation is CASSLDRGTYEQYF.

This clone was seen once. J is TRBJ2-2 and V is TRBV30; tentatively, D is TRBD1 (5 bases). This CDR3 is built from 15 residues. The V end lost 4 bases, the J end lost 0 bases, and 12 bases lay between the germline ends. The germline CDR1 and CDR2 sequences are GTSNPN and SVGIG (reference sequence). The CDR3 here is CAWKSGNANTGELFF. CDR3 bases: TGTGCCTGGAAGTCAGGGAACGCGAACACCGGGGAGCTGTTTTTT.